This TCR beta chain came from a study of T cell repertoires in cytomegalovirus infection. Study findings and constraints: There were carriers of CMV plus the relevant HLA, and cumulative public TCR beta family frequency identified them.

This clonotype was detected ten times or more. Antigen: not known. TCRdb reprocessed the reads with MiXCR, giving one entry per CDR3 protein. The sample has a few hundred thousand distinct CDR3 sequences, less than 30% seen once. J was trimmed by 7 bases and V by 3 bases; bases with no gene match: 5. The CDR3 contains 14 residues. Looked up from germline, CDR1 is SGHTA and CDR2 is FQGNSA. This receptor was taken from a human donor in good health (CMV status not recorded). Some clones in this sample may be carry-over from other donors' samples. The chain employs TRBV7-2 and TRBJ2-1; 8 positions match TRBD2. Sequenced material: PBMCs. The CDR3 DNA is TGTGCCAGCAGCTTCAGCGGGAGTGGTAATGAGCAGTTCTTC. It specifies CASSFSGSGNEQFF.